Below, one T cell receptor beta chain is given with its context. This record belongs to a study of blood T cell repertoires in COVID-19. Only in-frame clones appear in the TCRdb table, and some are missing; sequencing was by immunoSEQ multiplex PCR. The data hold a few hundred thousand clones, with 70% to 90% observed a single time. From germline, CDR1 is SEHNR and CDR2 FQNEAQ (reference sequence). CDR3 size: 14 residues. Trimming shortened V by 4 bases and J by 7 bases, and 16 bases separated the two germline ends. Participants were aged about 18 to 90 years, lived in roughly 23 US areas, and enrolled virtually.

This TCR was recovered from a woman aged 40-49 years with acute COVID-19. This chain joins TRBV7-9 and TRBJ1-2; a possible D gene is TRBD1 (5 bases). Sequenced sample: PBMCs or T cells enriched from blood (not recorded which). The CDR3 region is CASSSLSRVGGYTF. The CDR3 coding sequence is TGTGCCAGCAGCTCCTTGTCCAGGGTTGGTGGCTACACCTTC.